A selection of T cell receptor beta chains follows, all from one sample in a study of graft-versus-host responses after intestinal transplantation. These receptors have no identified antigens. Sequencing used immunoSEQ multiplex PCR; TCRdb keeps in-frame clones, though not all of them. The sample contains approximately 85,000 clones, approximately 92% of which appear only once. The material was unstimulated CD8+ T cells sorted from spleen or lymph node cells, obtained before transplant. These TCRs come from a human donor who was the organ donor for an intestinal transplant. The CDR3 runs from the conserved cysteine through the conserved F or W. A D gene is named only where the DNA matches it firmly. Part of the rows lack a size; the others show once, few, many or a class for expanded clones.

size: NA
J: TRBJ2-2
V: TRBV19
D: NA
CDR3: CASRGGELFF
DNA: TGTGCCAGTCGAGGCGGGGAGCTGTTTTTT

size: NA
J: TRBJ1-1
V: TRBV19
D: NA
CDR3: CASSIVHIRGTEAFF
DNA: TGTGCCAGTAGTATAGTTCACATTAGGGGCACTGAAGCTTTCTTT

size: NA
J: TRBJ2-1
V: TRBV11-2
D: TRBD2
CDR3: CASSPHPLAGAINEQFF
DNA: TGTGCCAGCAGCCCCCACCCCCTAGCGGGAGCAATCAATGAGCAGTTCTTC

size: NA
J: TRBJ1-5
V: TRBV6-5
D: NA
CDR3: CASSYGQEYQPQHF
DNA: TGTGCCAGCAGTTACGGCCAGGAATATCAGCCCCAGCATTTT

size: once
J: TRBJ2-7
V: TRBV4-2
D: TRBD2
CDR3: CASSQGDSGYEQYF
DNA: TGTGCCAGCAGCCAAGGGGATAGCGGGTACGAGCAGTACTTC

size: NA
J: TRBJ1-1
V: TRBV6-5
D: NA
CDR3: CASSYRSRAEAFF
DNA: TGTGCCAGCAGTTACAGGTCGAGGGCTGAAGCTTTCTTT

size: NA
J: TRBJ2-2
V: TRBV7-8
D: TRBD1
CDR3: CATISPPGGFLTGELFF
DNA: TGTGCCACCATCTCTCCTCCAGGGGGCTTCCTCACCGGGGAGCTGTTTTTT

size: NA
J: TRBJ2-1
V: TRBV7-2
D: TRBD2
CDR3: CASSFTLPGLAGYNEQFF
DNA: TGTGCCAGCAGCTTTACCCTACCGGGACTAGCGGGATACAATGAGCAGTTCTTC

size: NA
J: TRBJ1-3
V: TRBV6-1
D: TRBD1
CDR3: CASGFTGGVGNTIYF
DNA: TGTGCCAGCGGGTTTACAGGGGGCGTTGGAAACACCATATATTTT

size: NA
J: TRBJ2-5
V: TRBV30
D: TRBD1
CDR3: CAWSVGQGARETQYF
DNA: TGTGCCTGGAGTGTAGGACAGGGGGCTCGGGAGACCCAGTACTTC

size: NA
J: TRBJ2-1
V: TRBV4-3
D: NA
CDR3: CASSQGARGEQFF
DNA: TGCGCCAGCAGCCAAGGAGCGCGTGGTGAGCAGTTCTTC

size: NA
J: TRBJ2-1
V: TRBV7-2
D: NA
CDR3: CASSLLADEQFF
DNA: TGTGCCAGCAGCTTACTGGCTGATGAGCAGTTCTTC

size: NA
J: TRBJ1-1
V: TRBV4-1
D: TRBD1
CDR3: CASSARTGAEAFF
DNA: TGCGCCAGCAGCGCTAGGACAGGGGCTGAAGCTTTCTTT

size: NA
J: TRBJ2-7
V: TRBV4-3
D: TRBD2
CDR3: CASSHGAGDPTYEQYF
DNA: TGCGCCAGCAGCCATGGAGCGGGAGACCCCACCTACGAGCAGTACTTC

size: NA
J: TRBJ2-7
V: TRBV14
D: TRBD1
CDR3: CASSQDELGTVSHEQYF
DNA: TGTGCCAGCAGCCAAGATGAATTAGGGACAGTTTCTCACGAGCAGTACTTC

size: NA
J: TRBJ2-7
V: TRBV2
D: TRBD1
CDR3: CAAGGHSYEQYF
DNA: TGTGCCGCAGGGGGCCACTCCTACGAGCAGTACTTC

size: NA
J: TRBJ2-1
V: TRBV4-3
D: NA
CDR3: CASSQSTTGNDEQFF
DNA: TGCGCCAGCAGCCAATCTACCACCGGGAACGATGAGCAGTTCTTC

size: NA
J: TRBJ2-2
V: TRBV19
D: NA
CDR3: CASSLSQANTGELFF
DNA: TGTGCCAGTAGTTTAAGTCAGGCGAACACCGGGGAGCTGTTTTTT

size: NA
J: TRBJ2-7
V: TRBV20-1
D: NA
CDR3: CSARGGYEQYF
DNA: TGCAGTGCTAGGGGAGGCTACGAGCAGTACTTC

size: few
J: TRBJ1-1
V: TRBV30
D: NA
CDR3: CAYSANTEAFF
DNA: TGTGCATACTCTGCGAACACTGAAGCTTTCTTT

size: few
J: TRBJ1-2
V: TRBV5-6
D: NA
CDR3: CASSYGEQMGYTF
DNA: TGTGCCAGCAGCTACGGGGAGCAAATGGGCTACACCTTC

size: NA
J: TRBJ2-1
V: TRBV28
D: NA
CDR3: CASSLSGSNEQFF
DNA: TGTGCCAGCAGTTTGTCAGGGTCGAATGAGCAGTTCTTC

size: NA
J: TRBJ2-5
V: TRBV11-3
D: TRBD2
CDR3: CASSSRTSGGVYQETQYF
DNA: TGTGCCAGCAGCTCCAGGACTAGCGGGGGGGTTTACCAAGAGACCCAGTACTTC

size: NA
J: TRBJ1-1
V: TRBV27
D: NA
CDR3: CASSRQVGAEAFF
DNA: TGTGCCAGCAGTCGACAGGTGGGCGCTGAAGCTTTCTTT

size: NA
J: TRBJ2-7
V: TRBV2
D: TRBD1
CDR3: CASSEIGTGSSYEQYF
DNA: TGTGCCAGCAGTGAAATCGGGACAGGGAGCTCCTACGAGCAGTACTTC

size: NA
J: TRBJ2-7
V: TRBV11-2
D: NA
CDR3: CASKRGSYEQYF
DNA: TGTGCCAGCAAACGGGGAAGCTACGAGCAGTACTTC

size: NA
J: TRBJ1-5
V: TRBV7-9
D: NA
CDR3: CASSFGGLNQPQHF
DNA: TGTGCCAGCAGCTTCGGCGGACTCAATCAGCCCCAGCATTTT

size: NA
J: TRBJ2-3
V: TRBV7-8
D: NA
CDR3: CASRLTRSPYSTDTQYF
DNA: TGTGCCAGCAGGCTAACCCGTAGTCCGTATAGCACAGATACGCAGTATTTT

size: once
J: TRBJ2-5
V: TRBV7-9
D: NA
CDR3: CASSPPLPPEGQTQYF
DNA: TGTGCCAGCAGTCCCCCCCTGCCTCCGGAGGGACAGACCCAGTACTTC

size: NA
J: TRBJ1-5
V: TRBV6-6
D: TRBD1
CDR3: CASRRQGANQPQHF
DNA: TGTGCCAGCAGGCGACAGGGGGCTAATCAGCCCCAGCATTTT

size: NA
J: TRBJ1-2
V: TRBV7-8
D: TRBD1
CDR3: CASRDLGTGRGYTF
DNA: TGTGCCAGCAGGGACCTAGGGACAGGGCGAGGCTACACCTTC

size: NA
J: TRBJ2-1
V: TRBV6-4
D: TRBD1
CDR3: CASSDSPGGGEQFF
DNA: TGTGCCAGCAGTGACTCTCCAGGGGGTGGTGAGCAGTTCTTC

size: NA
J: TRBJ2-2
V: TRBV20-1
D: NA
CDR3: CSASYTGELFF
DNA: TGCAGTGCTAGCTACACCGGGGAGCTGTTTTTT

size: NA
J: TRBJ2-3
V: TRBV4-1
D: TRBD2
CDR3: CASSQLWLAGASSTDTQYF
DNA: TGCGCCAGCAGCCAACTGTGGCTAGCGGGGGCATCTAGCACAGATACGCAGTATTTT

size: NA
J: TRBJ1-1
V: TRBV6-5
D: TRBD1
CDR3: CASSYGTGANTEAFF
DNA: TGTGCCAGCAGTTACGGGACAGGGGCGAACACTGAAGCTTTCTTT

size: NA
J: TRBJ2-7
V: TRBV27
D: NA
CDR3: CASSPGAAEQYF
DNA: TGTGCCAGCAGTCCAGGGGCGGCCGAGCAGTACTTC

size: NA
J: TRBJ2-1
V: TRBV27
D: TRBD2
CDR3: CASSPDPRLAGGNEQFF
DNA: TGTGCCAGCAGCCCCGACCCGCGACTAGCGGGAGGCAATGAGCAGTTCTTC

size: NA
J: TRBJ2-5
V: TRBV29-1
D: NA
CDR3: CSVVGRVVGTQYF
DNA: TGCAGCGTTGTCGGCCGGGTGGTGGGGACCCAGTACTTC

size: once
J: TRBJ1-1
V: TRBV5-6
D: NA
CDR3: CASIITDTRVNTEAFF
DNA: TGTGCCAGCATCATCACCGACACGAGGGTGAACACTGAAGCTTTCTTT

size: NA
J: TRBJ2-5
V: TRBV4-3
D: NA
CDR3: CASSQEWGGVETQYF
DNA: TGCGCCAGCAGCCAAGAATGGGGCGGGGTAGAGACCCAGTACTTC